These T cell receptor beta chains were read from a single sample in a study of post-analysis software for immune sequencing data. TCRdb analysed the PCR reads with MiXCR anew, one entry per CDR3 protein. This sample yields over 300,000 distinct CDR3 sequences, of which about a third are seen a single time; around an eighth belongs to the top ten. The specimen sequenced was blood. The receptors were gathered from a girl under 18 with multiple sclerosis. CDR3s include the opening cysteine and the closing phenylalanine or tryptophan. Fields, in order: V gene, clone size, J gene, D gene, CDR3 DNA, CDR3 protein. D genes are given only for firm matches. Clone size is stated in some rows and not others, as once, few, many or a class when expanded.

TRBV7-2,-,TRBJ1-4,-,TGTGCCAGCAGCTTGGATGGCGGGGTAGGAAAACTGTTTTTT,CASSLDGGVGKLFF
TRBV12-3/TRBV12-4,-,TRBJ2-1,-,TGTGCCAGCAGTTTAAGCAGGCGCCAACCCTACAATGAGCAGTTCTTC,CASSLSRRQPYNEQFF
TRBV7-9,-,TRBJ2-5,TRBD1,TGTGCCAGCAGCTTACAGACAGGGATCGCAGAGACCCAGTACTTC,CASSLQTGIAETQYF
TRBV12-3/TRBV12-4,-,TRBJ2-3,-,TGTGCCAGCAGTTTAAACCGGGGCACAGATGCGCAGTATTTT,CASSLNRGTDAQYF
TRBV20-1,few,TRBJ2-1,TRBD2,TGCAGTGCTAGTCCGAGCGGGGGGGTACCTAATGAGCAGTTCTTC,CSASPSGGVPNEQFF
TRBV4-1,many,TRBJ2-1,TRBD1,TGCGCCAGCAGCCAAGGACAGGGGGCTCTTGAGCAGTTCTTC,CASSQGQGALEQFF
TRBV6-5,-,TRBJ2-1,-,TGTGCCAGCAGGCCTTCTAGGGACACCTACAATGAGCAGTTCTTC,CASRPSRDTYNEQFF
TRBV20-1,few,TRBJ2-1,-,TGCAGTGCGAGGGGGGCTACCGTCAATGAGCAGTTCTTC,CSARGATVNEQFF
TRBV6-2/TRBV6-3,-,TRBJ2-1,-,TGTGCCGGCAGTTACATAAACCCCAGGGGGGCCACCTATGAGCAGTTCTTC,CAGSYINPRGATYEQFF
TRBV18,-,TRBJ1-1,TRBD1,TGTGCCAGCTCAACAGGGGGTGGAACTGAAGCTTTCTTT,CASSTGGGTEAFF
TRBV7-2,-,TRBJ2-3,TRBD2,TGTGCCAGCAGCTTGGGGGGGGAGGGAGTCACAGATACGCAGTATTTT,CASSLGGEGVTDTQYF